The 22 T cell receptor beta chains reported below all come from one sample, sequenced in a study of OX40 agonist ivuxolimab in advanced cancers. Assay: immunoSEQ multiplex PCR; the TCRdb copy retains only in-frame clones and omits some. There are more than 60,000 clones in the sample; roughly 90% occur only once, and about 0.4% lies in the top ten. Sequenced here: CD4+ or CD8+ T cells sorted from blood, sampled in a trial of the OX40 agonist ivuxolimab. These receptors were taken from an adult with an advanced solid tumor such as melanoma, head and neck, liver or kidney cancer.

This clone appeared once. Within the sample, other DNA sequences also encode this same CDR3. The DNA of the CDR3 is TGTGCCACCAGCAGAGATAAAGGGCAGGGAGCTGAAGCTTTCTTT. Translation gives CATSRDKGQGAEAFF. V is TRBV15 and J is TRBJ1-1; TRBD1 might be the D (5 bases). CDR1 is LNHNV, CDR2 YYDKDF, per germline (reference sequence). Trimming took off 0 bases at V and 6 bases at J, with 14 bases between the two ends. The CDR3 spans 15 residues.

This clone was picked up one time. DNA of the CDR3: TGTGCCAGCAGCTCCGGACTAGCGGGGGGGCGGAATGAGCAGTTCTTC. Protein: CASSSGLAGGRNEQFF. The rearrangement uses TRBV11-2 and TRBJ2-1; 15 bases are shared with TRBD2. The V segment lost 4 bases and the J segment 7 bases; nucleotides outside the gene matches: 5. From germline, CDR1 is SGHAT and CDR2 FQNNGV. The CDR3 extends over 16 amino acids.

The chain carries TRBV28 and TRBJ2-3, with D possibly being TRBD1 or TRBD2 (5 bases each). The germline V gene has CDR1 MDHEN and CDR2 SYDVKM. V was pared by 2 bases and J by 0 bases, with 12 bases between. This CDR3 is built from 16 residues. The DNA for the CDR3 is TGTGCCAGCAGTTTAAGGGGACGGACAAGCACAGATACGCAGTATTTT. Amino acid sequence: CASSLRGRTSTDTQYF.

This clone was observed a few times. V gene TRBV15 combines with J gene TRBJ1-4; D perhaps matches TRBD1 (5 bases). This CDR3 is 17 amino acids long. Germline V gives CDR1 LNHNV, CDR2 YYDKDF (reference sequence). V was trimmed by 8 bases and J by 4 bases, leaving 23 bases between them. The CDR3 sequence is CATAIRDGRSFNEKLFF. DNA for the CDR3: TGTGCCACCGCGATCCGGGACGGGCGAAGCTTTAATGAAAAACTGTTTTTT.

The CDR3 DNA is TGTGCCAGCAGCCAAGAGGTGACCGGGGAGCTGTTTTTT. Its translation: CASSQEVTGELFF. The chain carries TRBV4-2 and TRBJ2-2; D call uncertain. Germline V gives CDR1 LGHNA, CDR2 YNFKEQ. Trimming took off 0 bases at V and 5 bases at J, with 4 bases between the two ends. This CDR3 has 13 residues.

This clone was found once. The V gene is TRBV25-1, the J gene TRBJ2-3; TRBD2 might be the D (5 bases). The V and J ends lost 5 bases and 4 bases respectively, with 19 bases between them. Germline loops: CDR1 MGHDK, CDR2 SYGVNS. CDR3 size: 16 residues. This chain's CDR3 is CASSHDLAVSADTQYF. CDR3 DNA sequence: TGTGCCAGCAGTCATGATTTGGCCGTTAGCGCAGATACGCAGTATTTT.

This clone was seen a single time. The J gene is TRBJ1-1, the V gene TRBV5-1, with 10 bases identical to TRBD1. Looked up from germline, CDR1 is SGHRS and CDR2 is YFSETQ. V was clipped by 4 bases and J by 5 bases; unmatched bases: 5. CDR3 length: 14 amino acids. CDR3 amino acids: CASSAGTGVTEAFF. The CDR3 DNA reads as TGCGCCAGCAGCGCCGGGACAGGGGTTACTGAAGCTTTCTTT.

This clone showed up just a few times. Additional DNA sequences in this sample encode the identical CDR3. V usage is TRBV7-8 and J usage is TRBJ1-1, with a possible D match to TRBD1 (5 bases). The V end was cut by 2 bases, the J end by 5 bases, with 6 bases between. Germline values: CDR1 SGHVS, CDR2 FQNEAQ. This CDR3 has 12 residues. The DNA for the CDR3 is TGTGCCAGCAGCTTATCAGGGACTGAAGCTTTCTTT. Its translation is CASSLSGTEAFF.

This rearrangement joins TRBV18 to TRBJ1-4; D remains ambiguous. Trimming took 0 bases from V and 3 from J, leaving 8 bases between them. CDR1 KGHSH and CDR2 LQKENI come from the germline V gene. The CDR3 consists of 15 residues. The CDR3 is CASSPPLSANEKLFF. CDR3 coding DNA: TGTGCCAGCTCACCACCGCTATCAGCTAATGAAAAACTGTTTTTT.

This chain connects TRBV5-1 to TRBJ2-3; D gene ambiguous. Trimming pared 2 bases from V and 8 bases from J, leaving 18 bases between. The CDR3 spans 15 residues. Germline V gene data show CDR1 as SGHRS and CDR2 as YFSETQ. CDR3 loop: CASSFSAGWMGTQYF. The CDR3, as DNA: TGCGCCAGCAGCTTTTCGGCAGGCTGGATGGGTACGCAGTATTTT.

The rearrangement uses TRBV10-1 and TRBJ2-7; tentative D call: TRBD2 (6 bases). The CDR3 is 13 amino acids. The germline CDR1 and CDR2 sequences are WNHNN and SYGVQD (reference sequence). V was pared by 2 bases and J by 4 bases, with 9 bases between. CDR3 loop: CASSEVAAYEQYF. DNA for the CDR3: TGCGCCAGCAGTGAGGTAGCGGCATACGAGCAGTACTTC.

The chain links TRBV6-5 to TRBJ1-1; D unclear. V was pared by 1 base and J by 0 bases, with 9 bases between. Looked up from germline, CDR1 is MNHEY and CDR2 is SVGAGI. The CDR3 totals 15 residues. CDR3 DNA: TGTGCCAGCAGTTACTTGGGAGCCCTGAACACTGAAGCTTTCTTT. Its protein is CASSYLGALNTEAFF.

V and J are TRBV7-3 and TRBJ2-3, with D perhaps TRBD1 (6 bases). V gave up 5 bases and J gave up 0 bases, with 12 bases separating them. This CDR3 has 15 amino acids. Germline CDR1 SGHTA, CDR2 FQGTGA. CDR3 sequence: CASSGQLTSTDTQYF. CDR3 DNA sequence: TGTGCCAGCAGCGGACAGCTAACTAGCACAGATACGCAGTATTTT.

J is TRBJ2-6 and V is TRBV19; 10 nucleotides line up with TRBD1. The length of the CDR3 is 16 residues. CDR1 is LNHDA and CDR2 is SQIVND in the germline V gene (reference sequence). The CDR3 reads CASGTGATLGANVLTF. In nucleotides, the CDR3 is TGTGCTTCCGGGACAGGGGCCACTCTTGGGGCCAACGTCCTGACTTTC.

V and J are TRBV2 and TRBJ2-3; D possibly uses TRBD1 or TRBD2 (5 bases each). This CDR3 is built from 13 residues. With 4 bases removed from V and 5 bases from J, the gap between germline ends came to 10 bases. In germline, CDR1 is SNHLY, CDR2 FYNNEI. CDR3 loop: CASSVGPEDTQYF. The CDR3 DNA reads as TGTGCCAGCAGTGTGGGACCCGAAGATACGCAGTATTTT.

The rearrangement uses TRBV4-3 and TRBJ2-3; 7 bases are shared with TRBD1. This CDR3 is built from 17 residues. The germline V gene has CDR1 LGHNA and CDR2 YSLEER. Trimming removed 0 bases from V and 0 bases from J; junction bases left unmatched: 6. The CDR3 loop reads CASSQDMADRSTDTQYF. The CDR3 DNA follows: TGCGCCAGCAGCCAAGATATGGCGGACAGGAGCACAGATACGCAGTATTTT.

The chain employs TRBV4-1 and TRBJ2-7; TRBD2 matches at 11 bases. Losses at the gene ends were 0 bases for V and 4 bases for J; bases not matched to a gene: 8. Germline loops: CDR1 MGHRA, CDR2 YSYEKL. The CDR3 spans 17 residues. The DNA for the CDR3 is TGCGCCAGCAGCCAAGAAGGGTTAGCGGGAGGGTTTTACGAGCAGTACTTC. Protein sequence: CASSQEGLAGGFYEQYF.

This clone was observed a handful of times. The V and J genes are TRBV6-1 and TRBJ1-2; D call uncertain. CDR3 length: 15 amino acids. From germline, CDR1 is MNHNS and CDR2 SASEGT. V shed 5 bases and J shed 8 bases, with 21 bases lying between them. In nucleotides, the CDR3 is TGTGCCAGCAGTACCCAAACACTTTTTGTAAGCGGCTACACCTTC. It specifies CASSTQTLFVSGYTF.

This sequence joins TRBV9 and TRBJ2-3, with 7 bases matching TRBD2. The trim removed 0 bases at V and 6 bases at J, leaving 10 bases unmatched. CDR1 and CDR2 from the germline V gene are SGDLS and YYNGEE. The CDR3 has 16 amino acids. CDR3 sequence: CASSVGNAGEGDTQYF. The DNA of the CDR3 is TGTGCCAGCAGCGTAGGAAATGCGGGAGAGGGGGATACGCAGTATTTT.

The J gene is TRBJ2-2, the V gene TRBV2, with a weak D call TRBD1 (6 bases). Germline values: CDR1 SNHLY, CDR2 FYNNEI. The CDR3 contains 17 residues. V dropped 2 bases and J dropped 5 bases, with 18 bases sitting between them. The CDR3 nucleotides are TGTGCCAGCAGTGAAACTCTACAGGGTCCAGGGACCGGGGAGCTGTTTTTT. Encoded protein: CASSETLQGPGTGELFF.

This clone was seen a handful of times. The chain has TRBV2 and TRBJ1-5; D is undetermined. With 4 bases removed from V and 9 bases from J, the gap between germline ends came to 10 bases. CDR1 is SNHLY, CDR2 FYNNEI, per germline. This CDR3 is built from 12 residues. The CDR3 loop reads CASSAVEWPQHF. The DNA of the CDR3 is TGTGCCAGCAGTGCGGTTGAGTGGCCCCAGCATTTT.

The V call is TRBV28, the J call TRBJ1-4; D is uncertain. The germline V gene encodes CDR1 MDHEN and CDR2 SYDVKM. V was pared by 8 bases and J by 8 bases, with 18 bases between. The CDR3 spans 14 residues. In DNA form, the CDR3 reads TGTGCCAGCGTCGGCGGCCTGGCGGGAGAAAAACTGTTTTTT. It encodes CASVGGLAGEKLFF.